This is a list of T cell receptor beta chains from one sample in a study of blood T cell repertoires in COVID-19. Measured with immunoSEQ multiplex PCR; TCRdb has only the in-frame clones, and not every one. The sample contains 450,000 or so clones, about 88% of which appear only once. Sequencing used peripheral blood. All receptors come from a man younger than 35 with COVID-19, enrolled during active disease. Both conserved end residues are part of each CDR3. D genes are given only for firm matches. Size is stated for part of the rows, as once, few or many counts, or as a class when the clone is expanded.

j_gene: TRBJ2-1; abundance: .; d_gene: .; v_gene: TRBV4-1; CDR3nt: TGCGCCAGCAGCCAAGAACCCGGGAGCTACAATGAGCAGTTCTTC; CDR3aa: CASSQEPGSYNEQFF
j_gene: TRBJ1-3; abundance: .; d_gene: TRBD1; v_gene: TRBV5-1; CDR3nt: TGCGCCAGCAGTCCAACAGGGGTCTCTGGAAACACCATATATTTT; CDR3aa: CASSPTGVSGNTIYF
j_gene: TRBJ2-3; abundance: once; d_gene: TRBD2; v_gene: TRBV10-1; CDR3nt: TGCGCCAGCAGTGACAAAGCGGGGGCCCTGTTCTTCGCAGATACGCAGTATTTT; CDR3aa: CASSDKAGALFFADTQYF
j_gene: TRBJ2-2; abundance: .; d_gene: .; v_gene: TRBV27; CDR3nt: TGTGCCAGCAGTTTAAATTGGGCAGCCGGGGAGCTGTTTTTT; CDR3aa: CASSLNWAAGELFF
j_gene: TRBJ2-2; abundance: .; d_gene: .; v_gene: TRBV5-6; CDR3nt: TGTGCCAGCAGCTTGGTCGTAAACACCGCGAACACCGGGGAGCTGTTTTTT; CDR3aa: CASSLVVNTANTGELFF
j_gene: TRBJ2-1; abundance: .; d_gene: .; v_gene: TRBV19; CDR3nt: TGTGCCAGTTACGGGAGCGTCGATGAGCAGTTCTTC; CDR3aa: CASYGSVDEQFF
j_gene: TRBJ1-2; abundance: .; d_gene: TRBD1; v_gene: TRBV11-2; CDR3nt: TGTGCCAGCAGCTCGGGACAGGGTCCTAACTATGGCTACACCTTC; CDR3aa: CASSSGQGPNYGYTF
j_gene: TRBJ2-7; abundance: few; d_gene: .; v_gene: TRBV24-1; CDR3nt: TGTGCCACCAGTGACTCCCGGGACATGTTCCACGAGCAGTACTTC; CDR3aa: CATSDSRDMFHEQYF
j_gene: TRBJ2-3; abundance: once; d_gene: TRBD2; v_gene: TRBV11-2; CDR3nt: TGTGCCAGCAGCCACAGCGGGGGCACAGATACGCAGTATTTT; CDR3aa: CASSHSGGTDTQYF
j_gene: TRBJ2-7; abundance: .; d_gene: .; v_gene: TRBV2; CDR3nt: TGTGCCAGCAGGTCTGGACTGGGGAGCGGGTCCTACGAGCAGTACTTC; CDR3aa: CASRSGLGSGSYEQYF
j_gene: TRBJ2-5; abundance: .; d_gene: TRBD2; v_gene: TRBV29-1; CDR3nt: TGCAGCGTGTATTGGACTAGCGATCAAGAGACCCAGTACTTC; CDR3aa: CSVYWTSDQETQYF
j_gene: TRBJ1-1; abundance: .; d_gene: TRBD1; v_gene: TRBV4-1; CDR3nt: TGCGCCAGCAGCCAACCCCCGGGACAGACGAACACTGAAGCTTTCTTT; CDR3aa: CASSQPPGQTNTEAFF
j_gene: TRBJ2-3; abundance: .; d_gene: TRBD2; v_gene: TRBV2; CDR3nt: TGTGCCAGCAGACCGGGACTAGCGGGACCAGATACGCAGTATTTT; CDR3aa: CASRPGLAGPDTQYF
j_gene: TRBJ1-1; abundance: .; d_gene: .; v_gene: TRBV21-1; CDR3nt: TGTGCCTTACGATGCGATCGGGACACTGAAGCTTTCTTT; CDR3aa: CALRCDRDTEAFF
j_gene: TRBJ2-7; abundance: .; d_gene: TRBD1; v_gene: TRBV6-5; CDR3nt: TGTGCCAGCAGGCGAGACAGGGGTTTGTACGAGCAGTACTTC; CDR3aa: CASRRDRGLYEQYF
j_gene: TRBJ1-5; abundance: .; d_gene: TRBD1; v_gene: TRBV15; CDR3nt: TGTGCCACCGCGTCCGGGACAGGGTTCAATCAGCCCCAGCATTTT; CDR3aa: CATASGTGFNQPQHF
j_gene: TRBJ1-4; abundance: .; d_gene: .; v_gene: TRBV4-1; CDR3nt: TGCGCCAGCAGCCAAGTGTACGGGGCAACTAATGAAAAACTGTTTTTT; CDR3aa: CASSQVYGATNEKLFF
j_gene: TRBJ1-3; abundance: .; d_gene: .; v_gene: TRBV18; CDR3nt: TGTGCCAGCTCACCAGTGGTTGGAGAAGGATCTGGAAACACCATATATTTT; CDR3aa: CASSPVVGEGSGNTIYF
j_gene: TRBJ1-2; abundance: .; d_gene: .; v_gene: TRBV3-1/TRBV3-2; CDR3nt: TGTGCCAGCAGCCCTTCGGACAGTCTCTATGGCTACACCTTC; CDR3aa: CASSPSDSLYGYTF
j_gene: TRBJ1-5; abundance: once; d_gene: TRBD1; v_gene: TRBV24-1; CDR3nt: TGTGCCACCCAACGACAGGGAACTCAGCCCCAGCATTTT; CDR3aa: CATQRQGTQPQHF
j_gene: TRBJ2-3; abundance: .; d_gene: .; v_gene: TRBV15; CDR3nt: TGTGCCACCAGCAGAGACAGGGCGGATACGCAGTATTTT; CDR3aa: CATSRDRADTQYF
j_gene: TRBJ2-7; abundance: .; d_gene: TRBD2; v_gene: TRBV14; CDR3nt: TGTGCCAGCAGCCAACCCCTCGGACTAGCGGGAGGAGGAGATGAGCAGTACTTC; CDR3aa: CASSQPLGLAGGGDEQYF
j_gene: TRBJ1-2; abundance: .; d_gene: .; v_gene: TRBV11-2; CDR3nt: TGTGCCAGCAGTTCCGGGACAAACTATGGCTACACCTTC; CDR3aa: CASSSGTNYGYTF
j_gene: TRBJ2-1; abundance: .; d_gene: TRBD2; v_gene: TRBV27; CDR3nt: TGTGCCAGCAGTCAAGGGACTAGCGGGAGGAATGAGCAGTTCTTC; CDR3aa: CASSQGTSGRNEQFF